The clone carrying this T cell receptor beta chain is a singleton in its sample. Its antigen remains unidentified. This entry belongs to a study of OX40 agonist ivuxolimab in advanced cancers. About the study: Dose-escalation patients' cancers were hepatocellular carcinoma, melanoma, renal cell or head and neck cancer. The study's findings and limits: Clonal expansion by week 6 occurred in CD4+ and CD8+ blood T cells (at 0.1 to 3.0 mg/kg). Expanded clones tended on average to be more numerous among CD8+ T cells than CD4+.

TCRdb's copy holds only in-frame clones and misses some; the assay was immunoSEQ multiplex PCR. Of about 70,000 clones in the sample, almost 90% were seen once. This CDR3 is 16 amino acids long. The V gene end was trimmed by 5 bases and the J gene end by 2 bases; junction bases not matched to a gene: 9. Germline CDR1 is MNHEY and CDR2 is SMNVEV (reference sequence). This sample comprised CD4+ or CD8+ T cells sorted from blood, obtained in a trial of the OX40 agonist ivuxolimab. The source is an adult with an advanced solid tumor such as melanoma, head and neck, liver or kidney cancer. This chain links TRBV27 with TRBJ2-3; 8 bases are a match to TRBD2. The CDR3 reads CASSQNGGANTDTQYF. CDR3 sequence (DNA): TGTGCCAGCAGTCAGAACGGGGGGGCGAACACAGATACGCAGTATTTT.